These 27 T cell receptor beta chains were sequenced from one sample in a study of T-cell reconstitution after alpha-beta-depleted transplantation in children. Unique molecular identifiers were used to barcode this TCRbeta library. TCRdb re-derived calls from the PCR reads in MiXCR, one entry per CDR3 protein. The sample contains 200,000 to 300,000 distinct CDR3 sequences, 9.5% to 15% of which appear only once. Material: PBMCs from the stem cell graft donor, obtained from the stem cell graft. Receptors originate from a human donor who donated a stem cell graft to a child with acute lymphoblastic leukemia.

This clonotype was observed a handful of times. The chain is built from TRBV20-1 and TRBJ2-7; 7 bases match TRBD2. The CDR3 covers 14 residues. J was trimmed by 7 bases and V by 6 bases; bases with no gene match: 15. Germline-derived CDR1 and CDR2 are DFQATT and SNEGSKA (reference sequence). CDR3 residues: CSAIRTGRREEQYF. CDR3 nucleotide sequence: TGCAGTGCCATCCGTACCGGTCGGCGGGAGGAGCAGTACTTC.

This clonotype came up a few times. The genes are TRBV7-2 and TRBJ2-3, with 7 bases fitting TRBD2. J was trimmed by 1 base and V by 5 bases; bases with no gene match: 9. The germline V gene encodes CDR1 SGHTA and CDR2 FQGNSA. This CDR3 is built from 16 residues. The chain's CDR3 is CASSRIGGDRTDTQYF. As DNA, the CDR3 is TGTGCCAGCAGCCGAATTGGGGGGGACCGCACAGATACGCAGTATTTT.

This chain uses TRBV5-4 with TRBJ2-5; 10 bases fit TRBD2. The CDR3 is 16 amino acids. The germline V gene encodes CDR1 SGHNT and CDR2 YYREEE (reference sequence). Trimming cost V 2 bases and J 5 bases; bases outside gene matches: 9. This chain's CDR3 is CASSFTSGTISETQYF. DNA of the CDR3: TGTGCCAGCAGCTTCACTAGCGGGACGATATCGGAGACCCAGTACTTC. Variable domain in full (rest from reference TRBV5-4 and TRBJ2-5): ETGVTQSPTHLIKTRGQQVTLRCSSQSGHNTVSWYQQALGQGPQFIFQYYREEENGRGNFPPRFSGLQFPNYSSELNVNALELDDSALYLCASSFTSGTISETQYFGPGTRLLVL.

This clonotype showed up just a few times. The chain combines TRBV5-1 with TRBJ2-5; TRBD2 might be the D (5 bases). The germline gives CDR1 SGHRS, CDR2 YFSETQ. V lost 6 bases to trimming and J lost 0 bases, with 12 bases between them. The length of the CDR3 is 14 residues. The DNA of the CDR3 is TGCGCCAGCATGTCGGGAATGTACCAAGAGACCCAGTACTTC. Residues: CASMSGMYQETQYF. Full variable domain (remainder filled in from reference TRBV5-1 and TRBJ2-5): KAGVTQTPRYLIKTRGQQVTLSCSPISGHRSVSWYQQTPGQGLQFLFEYFSETQRNKGNFPGRFSGRQFSNSRSEMNVSTLELGDSALYLCASMSGMYQETQYFGPGTRLLVL.

This clonotype was observed at least ten times. V and J are TRBV5-6 and TRBJ2-7; 7 nucleotides match TRBD2. Germline V gene sequence: CDR1 SGHDT, CDR2 YYEEEE. Trimming removed 2 bases from V and 3 bases from J; junction bases left unmatched: 5. The CDR3 is 14 residues long. In DNA form, the CDR3 reads TGTGCCAGCAGCTTACTCGCGGGAGTCTACGAGCAGTACTTC. Amino acid sequence: CASSLLAGVYEQYF.

This clonotype has at least ten counts. This rearrangement joins TRBV2 to TRBJ2-1; TRBD1 agrees at 10 bases. There are 14 residues in the CDR3. The ends lost 6 bases at V and 6 bases at J; junction bases unmatched: 5. Looked up from germline, CDR1 is SNHLY and CDR2 is FYNNEI. The CDR3: CASRKTGGFNEQFF. CDR3 DNA sequence: TGTGCCAGCAGGAAGACAGGGGGCTTCAATGAGCAGTTCTTC.

The V gene is TRBV12-3 or TRBV12-4, the J gene TRBJ2-1; no clear D. The CDR3 runs 15 residues. Trimming removed 3 bases at V and 7 bases at J, with 16 bases between. The CDR3 region has the DNA TGTGCCAGCAGTTTTGTCCCTCAGGCATATAATGAGCAGTTCTTC. This gives the protein CASSFVPQAYNEQFF.

The rearrangement links TRBV7-8 to TRBJ2-7; 8 positions match TRBD2. The CDR3 totals 14 residues. V shed 5 bases, J shed 4 bases, and the junction held 7 bases outside the gene matches. Germline V gene sequence: CDR1 SGHVS, CDR2 FQNEAQ. The CDR3 protein is CASSPGGFWYEQYF. CDR3 sequence (DNA): TGTGCCAGCAGCCCGGGGGGGTTCTGGTACGAGCAGTACTTC.

This clonotype occurred a few times. The chain employs TRBV6-1 and TRBJ1-5; D remains unclear. Germline assignment: CDR1 MNHNS and CDR2 SASEGT. V was trimmed by 2 bases and J by 4 bases, leaving 3 bases between them. The CDR3 loop spans 12 amino acids. In DNA, the CDR3 is TGTGCCAGCAGTGAACGTAATCAGCCCCAGCATTTT. It is translated as CASSERNQPQHF.

This clonotype showed up many times. The chain is built from TRBV9 and TRBJ2-3; a possible D gene is TRBD1 (5 bases). The germline V gene has CDR1 SGDLS and CDR2 YYNGEE. The CDR3 consists of 12 residues. V shed 3 bases and J shed 5 bases, with 7 bases lying between them. CDR3 region: CASSAGQDTQYF. The DNA of the CDR3 is TGTGCCAGCAGCGCAGGGCAAGATACGCAGTATTTT.

This clonotype has just a few counts. CDR3 nucleotide sequence: TGTGCCAGCAGTTTGAACCTCGGACTAGCGGGTTCCTACAATGAGCAGTTCTTC. Translating it yields CASSLNLGLAGSYNEQFF. This rearrangement joins TRBV28 to TRBJ2-1; TRBD2 matches at 11 bases. CDR3 length: 18 amino acids. Trimming at V came to 3 bases and at J to 1 base, leaving 8 bases not matched to a gene. The germline V gene has CDR1 MDHEN and CDR2 SYDVKM.

This clonotype appeared a few times. The chain employs TRBV5-5 and TRBJ1-6; 10 nucleotides line up with TRBD1. Germline-derived CDR1 and CDR2 are SGHKS and YYEKEE (reference sequence). V was clipped by 4 bases and J by 7 bases; unmatched bases: 5. CDR3 length: 15 amino acids. The CDR3 bases are TGTGCCAGCAGCGTGGGACAGGGGCGGAATTCACCCCTCCACTTT. Protein sequence: CASSVGQGRNSPLHF.

The gene calls are TRBV7-9 and TRBJ1-2; TRBD1 is a possible D gene (5 bases). The germline V gene encodes CDR1 SEHNR and CDR2 FQNEAQ (reference sequence). The CDR3 covers 14 residues. Trimming stripped 5 bases from V and 1 base from J, with 11 bases between. Here the CDR3 reads CASSRRGLNYGYTF. CDR3 DNA: TGTGCCAGCAGCAGGCGGGGCCTTAACTATGGCTACACCTTC.

This clonotype was seen ten or more times. The chain has TRBV29-1 and TRBJ2-5, with TRBD2 as a possible D gene (7 bases). The V and J ends lost 4 bases and 5 bases respectively, with 14 bases between them. Germline V gives CDR1 SQVTM, CDR2 ANQGSEA. CDR3 length: 13 amino acids. CDR3 DNA sequence: TGCAGCGTTGTGCGGGGGCCGGAGGAGACCCAGTACTTC. As protein: CSVVRGPEETQYF.

This clonotype was found many times. The chain uses TRBV6-5 and TRBJ1-2; D is uncertain. This CDR3 is built from 13 residues. Trimming removed 0 bases at V and 7 bases at J, with 9 bases between. Looked up from germline, CDR1 is MNHEY and CDR2 is SVGAGI. Written as DNA, the CDR3 is TGTGCCAGCAGTTACTCGAGAGGTCCTGGCTACACCTTC. This encodes CASSYSRGPGYTF.

This clonotype was observed a handful of times. The chain is built from TRBV30 and TRBJ1-2; 9 bases fit TRBD1. Germline lookup yields CDR1 GTSNPN and CDR2 SVGIG (reference sequence). With V trimmed by 0 bases and J by 8 bases, 4 bases remained unmatched. This CDR3 contains 13 residues. As DNA, the CDR3 is TGTGCCTGGAGTGTGAACAGGGGGCAAGGCTACACCTTC. Its translation: CAWSVNRGQGYTF.

Ten or more counts support this clonotype. The rearrangement uses TRBV20-1 and TRBJ2-3; no reliable D call. The CDR3 length is 12 residues. CDR1 DFQATT and CDR2 SNEGSKA come from the germline V gene (reference sequence). V was clipped by 4 bases and J by 4 bases, with 9 bases between them. This CDR3 is CSATKDPDTQYF. The CDR3 DNA is TGCAGTGCTACCAAGGACCCAGATACGCAGTATTTT.

This chain joins TRBV18 and TRBJ1-1; a possible D gene is TRBD1 (5 bases). From germline, CDR1 is KGHSH and CDR2 LQKENI. The CDR3 totals 14 residues. The ends were cut back, 4 bases at V and 3 bases at J, with 12 bases in the middle. The CDR3 loop reads CASSRATVDTEAFF. CDR3 nucleotide sequence: TGTGCCAGCTCACGAGCGACAGTGGACACTGAAGCTTTCTTT.

In this sample, this clonotype turned up many times. CDR3 residues: CATSRYTGTGAEQYF. The DNA of the CDR3 is TGTGCCACCAGCAGATACACCGGGACAGGGGCCGAGCAGTACTTC. V gene TRBV15 combines with J gene TRBJ2-7; 10 bases match TRBD1. Germline V gives CDR1 LNHNV, CDR2 YYDKDF (reference sequence). Losses at the gene ends were 2 bases for V and 6 bases for J; bases not matched to a gene: 7. The CDR3 is made up of 15 amino acids.

At least ten counts were recorded for this clonotype. The V gene is TRBV5-1, the J gene TRBJ1-2, with no clear D. CDR1 and CDR2 from the germline V gene are SGHRS and YFSETQ. Between the trimmed V and J ends, which lost 4 bases and 6 bases, there was a span of 22 bases. The CDR3 runs 16 residues. The CDR3 sequence is CASSGGVGEDYHGYTF. Written as DNA, the CDR3 is TGCGCCAGCAGCGGTGGCGTGGGCGAAGATTATCATGGCTACACCTTC.

With respect to this clonotype: A much bigger clone sits one base away, suggesting this may be a read error. The genes are TRBV6-1 and TRBJ2-3, with unresolved D. Germline lookup yields CDR1 MNHNS and CDR2 SASEGT. Trimming stripped 0 bases from V and 2 bases from J, with 9 bases between. The CDR3 has 15 amino acids. The CDR3 loop is CASSEAVTTTDTQYF. The CDR3 DNA reads as TGTGCCAGCAGTGAAGCGGTAACTACCACAGATACGCAGTATTTT.

The CDR3, as DNA: TGTGCCAGCAGTTTACAGTCCCCCCCAACTTTCTTT. Its translation is CASSLQSPPTFF. The rearrangement uses TRBV12-3 or TRBV12-4 and TRBJ1-1, with D uncertain. CDR3 length: 12 residues. The V end was cut by 2 bases, the J end by 12 bases, with 13 bases between.

This clonotype was recorded many times. The genes are TRBV24-1 and TRBJ2-3; D is undetermined. The CDR3 has 15 amino acids. Between the trimmed V and J ends, which lost 0 bases and 0 bases, there was a span of 6 bases. CDR1 is KGHDR and CDR2 is SFDVKD in the germline V gene. Written as DNA, the CDR3 is TGTGCCACCAGTGATTTGGGCACTAGCACAGATACGCAGTATTTT. It codes for CATSDLGTSTDTQYF.

Ten or more counts support this clonotype. In nucleotides, the CDR3 is TGTGCCAGCAGCCCTCAGGGGAAGGGATCCGGGGAGCTGTTTTTT. Translated: CASSPQGKGSGELFF. The J gene is TRBJ2-2, the V gene TRBV7-9, with TRBD1 as a possible D gene (6 bases). This CDR3 comprises 15 residues. The V and J ends lost 5 bases and 6 bases respectively, with 16 bases between them. Germline lookup yields CDR1 SEHNR and CDR2 FQNEAQ (reference sequence).

This clonotype was observed many times. The V gene is TRBV7-3, the J gene TRBJ1-6; no definite D call. CDR3 length: 17 residues. Per germline, CDR1 SGHTA and CDR2 FQGTGA. V was shortened by 1 base and J by 10 bases, with 20 bases between the two germline ends. This CDR3 reads CASSLKGEVLFGSPLHF. The CDR3 bases are TGTGCCAGCAGCTTAAAAGGAGAGGTTCTTTTCGGATCACCCCTCCACTTT.

The CDR3 loop is CASSFSRTLDTGELFF. In DNA form, the CDR3 reads TGTGCCAGCAGTTTTTCCCGGACACTAGACACCGGGGAGCTGTTTTTT. The chain carries TRBV12-3 or TRBV12-4 and TRBJ2-2, with D perhaps matching TRBD1 or TRBD2 (5 bases each). V lost 3 bases to trimming and J lost 3 bases, with 14 bases between them. The CDR3 has 16 residues.

V is TRBV7-2 and J is TRBJ1-5; a weak D match, TRBD1 (5 bases). The CDR3 is made up of 15 amino acids. From germline, CDR1 is SGHTA and CDR2 FQGNSA. The germline V and J ends were trimmed by 7 bases and 4 bases, with 17 bases remaining between them. The CDR3 nucleotides read TGTGCCAGCACCTTTCAGTCAGGGTCGAATCAGCCCCAGCATTTT. It yields the protein CASTFQSGSNQPQHF.